The clone carrying this TCR beta chain occurred once. The antigen is not known. Sample-barcoded 5' priming and a J-beta primer mix drove a second PCR of about 6 to 11 cycles. MiXCR was run by TCRdb on the 5' RACE reads, yielding one entry per CDR3 protein. Of about 800,000 distinct CDR3 sequences listed, just under 25% were seen once; the top ten hold under 4.5%. These data are taken from a study of blood T cells in healthy people across ages. Notes on the study in general: Those diversity estimates obtained from one million T cells were thought to be underestimates. The unsorted PBMCs prevented any conclusive comparison of naive versus antigen-experienced cells.

The CDR3 sequence is 19 residues long. V trimming: 5 bases; J trimming: 3 bases; junction bases outside the gene matches: 19. CDR1 SGHKS and CDR2 YYEKEE come from the germline V gene (reference sequence). Roughly 10 milliliters of peripheral blood were drawn from each donor. The same data also contributed to another study, on T cells of mothers and their children.

The chain carries TRBV5-5 and TRBJ2-1, with 8 bases matching TRBD2. The sequence came from a boy younger than 18 in good health. The sequencing sample was made of blood. The CDR3 coding sequence is TGTGCCAGCAGTTACAGGGAAATTGGTCTAGCGGGTAACTACAATGAGCAGTTCTTC. Translated: CASSYREIGLAGNYNEQFF.